The clone carrying this T cell receptor beta chain was picked up one time. This specimen comes from a study of cytomegalovirus exposure and HLA in healthy donors. The length of the CDR3 is 15 residues. V shed 3 bases and J 1 base; nucleotides not matched to a gene: 1. Per germline, CDR1 LGHNT and CDR2 FRNRAP. Vbeta (60) and Jbeta (13) primers were used in the PCR. Data came from immunoSEQ multiplex PCR; TCRdb stores just in-frame clones and leaves some out. In the table there are some 150,000 clones, around 82% of which are singletons. The rearrangement joins TRBV12-5 to TRBJ2-5; 11 bases agree with TRBD2. The specimen sequenced was PBMCs. The origin of this receptor is a woman in her forties or fifties in good health and CMV-seropositive. CDR3 loop: CASGFSGGGQETQYF. As DNA, the CDR3 is TGTGCTAGTGGTTTTAGCGGGGGGGGCCAAGAGACCCAGTACTTC. The complete variable domain, with remaining parts taken from reference TRBV12-5 and TRBJ2-5, reads DARVTQTPRHKVTEMGQEVTMRCQPILGHNTVFWYRQTMMQGLELLAYFRNRAPLDDSGMPKDRFSAEMPDATLATLKIQPSEPRDSAVYFCASGFSGGGQETQYFGPGTRLLVL.